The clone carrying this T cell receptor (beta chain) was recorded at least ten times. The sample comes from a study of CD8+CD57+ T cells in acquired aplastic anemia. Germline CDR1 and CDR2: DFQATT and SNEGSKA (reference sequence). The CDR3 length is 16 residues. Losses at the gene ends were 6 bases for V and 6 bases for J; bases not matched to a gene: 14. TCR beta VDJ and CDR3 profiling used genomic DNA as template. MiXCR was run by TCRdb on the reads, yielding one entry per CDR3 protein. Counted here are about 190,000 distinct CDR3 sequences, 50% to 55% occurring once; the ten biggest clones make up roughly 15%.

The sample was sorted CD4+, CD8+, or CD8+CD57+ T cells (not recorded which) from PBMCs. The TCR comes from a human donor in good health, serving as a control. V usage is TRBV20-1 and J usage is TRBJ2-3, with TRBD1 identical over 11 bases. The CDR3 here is CSAPSRTGGVMDTQYF. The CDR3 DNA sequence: TGCAGTGCCCCGAGCCGGACAGGGGGCGTTATGGATACGCAGTATTTT.